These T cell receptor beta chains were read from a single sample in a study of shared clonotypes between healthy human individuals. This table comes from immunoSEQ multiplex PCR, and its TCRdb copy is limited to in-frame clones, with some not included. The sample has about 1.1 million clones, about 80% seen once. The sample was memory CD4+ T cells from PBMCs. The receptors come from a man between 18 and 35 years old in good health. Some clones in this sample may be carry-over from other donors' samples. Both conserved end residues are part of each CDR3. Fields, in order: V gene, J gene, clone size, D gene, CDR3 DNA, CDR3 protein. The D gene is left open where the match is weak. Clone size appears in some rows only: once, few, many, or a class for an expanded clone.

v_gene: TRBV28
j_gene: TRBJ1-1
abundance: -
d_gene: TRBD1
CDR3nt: TGTGCCAGCAGTTTATCGGCAGGGGGCCGGCGAGGAACTGAAGCTTTCTTT
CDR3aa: CASSLSAGGRRGTEAFF

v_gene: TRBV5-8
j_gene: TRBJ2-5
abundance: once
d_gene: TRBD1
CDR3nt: TGTGCCAGCAGCCTCGTCCCGGGACAGGGGGCGACCCAGTACTTC
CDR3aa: CASSLVPGQGATQYF

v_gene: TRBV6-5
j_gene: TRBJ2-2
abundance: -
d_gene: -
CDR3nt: TGTGCCAGCAGCCCCCTTTCTAGCGTCCCCGGGGAGCTGTTTTTT
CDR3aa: CASSPLSSVPGELFF

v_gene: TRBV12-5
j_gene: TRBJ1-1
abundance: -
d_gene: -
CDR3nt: TGTGCTAGTGGTTTGGACAGGAGAGAAGCTTTCTTT
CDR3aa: CASGLDRREAFF

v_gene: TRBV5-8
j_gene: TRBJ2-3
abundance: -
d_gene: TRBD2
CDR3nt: TGTGCCAGCAGCTTGGGGAGCCTAGCGGTGGGCACAGATACGCAGTATTTT
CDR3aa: CASSLGSLAVGTDTQYF

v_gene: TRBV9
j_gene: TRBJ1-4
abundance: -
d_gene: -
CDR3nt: TGTGCCAGCAGCGTGAGGGACATGAATGAAAAACTGTTTTTT
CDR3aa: CASSVRDMNEKLFF

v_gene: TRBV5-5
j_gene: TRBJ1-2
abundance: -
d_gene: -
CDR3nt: TGTGCCAGCAGCTTCGGCCCGAAAGGGGACTATGGCTACACCTTC
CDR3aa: CASSFGPKGDYGYTF

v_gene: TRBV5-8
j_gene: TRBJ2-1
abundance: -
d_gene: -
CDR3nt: TGTGCCAGCAGCCCGGGACTCCACAGGGGGGGATACAATGAGCAGTTCTTC
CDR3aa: CASSPGLHRGGYNEQFF

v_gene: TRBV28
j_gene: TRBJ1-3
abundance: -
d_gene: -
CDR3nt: TGTGCCAGCAGAGAGGGCTCTGGAAACACCATATATTTT
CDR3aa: CASREGSGNTIYF

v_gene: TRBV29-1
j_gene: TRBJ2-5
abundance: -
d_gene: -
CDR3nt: TGCAGCGTTGAAGAGGGGGGAGGAGAGACCCAGTACTTC
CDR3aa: CSVEEGGGETQYF

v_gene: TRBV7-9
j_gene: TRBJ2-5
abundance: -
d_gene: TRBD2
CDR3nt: TGTGCCAGCAGCTTAGTTAGGGCTAGCGGGAGGGCCGGAGAGACCCAGTACTTC
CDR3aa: CASSLVRASGRAGETQYF

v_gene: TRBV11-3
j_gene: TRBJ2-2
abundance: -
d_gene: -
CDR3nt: TGTGCCAGCAGCTTCCGGCTGGGCACCGGGGAGCTGTTTTTT
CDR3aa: CASSFRLGTGELFF

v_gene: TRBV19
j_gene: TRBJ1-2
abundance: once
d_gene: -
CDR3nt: TGTGCCAGTAGTCCGGGCCACTATGGCTACACCTTC
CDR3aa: CASSPGHYGYTF

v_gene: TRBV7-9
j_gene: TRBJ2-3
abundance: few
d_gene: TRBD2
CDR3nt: TGTGCCAGCAGCCACGACGTAGCGGGATTCACAGATACGCAGTATTTT
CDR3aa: CASSHDVAGFTDTQYF

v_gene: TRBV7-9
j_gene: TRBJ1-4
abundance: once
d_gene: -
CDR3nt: TGTGCCAGCAGCTTAGGGCCGGCAACTAATGAAAAACTGTTTTTT
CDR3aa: CASSLGPATNEKLFF

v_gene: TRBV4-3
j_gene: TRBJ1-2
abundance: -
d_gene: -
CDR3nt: TGCGCCAGCAGCCATACCGGGGCCCCCCATGGCTACACCTTC
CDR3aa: CASSHTGAPHGYTF

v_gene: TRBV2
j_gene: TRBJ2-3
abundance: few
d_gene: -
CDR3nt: TGTGCCAGCAGTCTAGAGACGGTCTTAGATACGCAGTATTTT
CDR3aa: CASSLETVLDTQYF

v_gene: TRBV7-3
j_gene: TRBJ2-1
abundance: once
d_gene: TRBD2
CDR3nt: TGTGCCAGCAGCCCCCGACTAGCGGGAGTTAATGAGCAGTTCTTC
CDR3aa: CASSPRLAGVNEQFF

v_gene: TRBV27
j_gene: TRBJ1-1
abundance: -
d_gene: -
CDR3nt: TGTGCCAGCAGTTTATCGGGCCTGAACACTGAAGCTTTCTTT
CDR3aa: CASSLSGLNTEAFF

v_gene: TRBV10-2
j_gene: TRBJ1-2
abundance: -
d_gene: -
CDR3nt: TGCGCCAGCAGAGGACAGTCTAGCTATGGCTACACCTTC
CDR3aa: CASRGQSSYGYTF

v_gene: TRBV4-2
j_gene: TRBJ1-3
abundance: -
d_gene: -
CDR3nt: TGTGCCAGCAGCCAAGATGAGGGTGCTGGAAACACCATATATTTT
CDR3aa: CASSQDEGAGNTIYF

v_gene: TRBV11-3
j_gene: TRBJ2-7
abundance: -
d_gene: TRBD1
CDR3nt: TGTGCCAGCAGCTTAGTAGGGGCCCCGGGACAGGCCTTTTTCTACGAGCAGTACTTC
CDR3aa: CASSLVGAPGQAFFYEQYF

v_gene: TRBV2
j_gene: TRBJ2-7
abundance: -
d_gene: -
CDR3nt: TGTGCCAGCAGTGTTACGTTCCGAACCTACGAGCAGTACTTC
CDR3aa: CASSVTFRTYEQYF

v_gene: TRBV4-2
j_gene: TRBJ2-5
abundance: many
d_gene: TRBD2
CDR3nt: TGTGCCAGCAGCCAGACGGGACTAGCGGCCCGGGAGACCCAGTACTTC
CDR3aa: CASSQTGLAARETQYF

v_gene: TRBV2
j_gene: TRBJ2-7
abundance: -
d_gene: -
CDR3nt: TGTGCCAGCAGCCCCGTCCTAAAGGGCCACGAGCAGTACTTC
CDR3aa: CASSPVLKGHEQYF

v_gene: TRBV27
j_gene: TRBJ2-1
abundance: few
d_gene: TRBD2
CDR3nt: TGTGCCAGCATTCGCTTTGGGGTTAGGACTAGCGGGAGTATCCCGGTGAGGATACATGAGCAGTTCTTC
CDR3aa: CASIRFGVRTSGSIPVRIHEQFF

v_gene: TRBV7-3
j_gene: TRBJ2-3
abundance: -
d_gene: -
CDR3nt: TGTGCCAGCAGCTTAGCGGTTTGGCAGAGAAGCACAGATACGCAGTATTTT
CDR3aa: CASSLAVWQRSTDTQYF

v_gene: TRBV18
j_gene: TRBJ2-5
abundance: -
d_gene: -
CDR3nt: TGTGCCAGCTCAAAGTCTGGGGAGACCCAGTACTTC
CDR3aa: CASSKSGETQYF

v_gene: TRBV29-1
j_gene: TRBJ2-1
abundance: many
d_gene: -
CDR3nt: TGCAGCGCCGTACAGGGAATAAACAATGAGCAGTTCTTC
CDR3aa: CSAVQGINNEQFF

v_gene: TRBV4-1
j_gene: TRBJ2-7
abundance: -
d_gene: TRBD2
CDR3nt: TGCGCCAGCAGCCACTACGGACTAGCGGGGGGGAACTACGAGCAGTACTTC
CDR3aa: CASSHYGLAGGNYEQYF

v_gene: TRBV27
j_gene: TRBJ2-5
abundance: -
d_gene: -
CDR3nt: TGTGCCAGCAGTCCCACGCGGGGCCAAGAGACCCAGTACTTC
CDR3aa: CASSPTRGQETQYF

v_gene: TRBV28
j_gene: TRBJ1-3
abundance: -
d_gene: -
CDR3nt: TGTGCCAGCGGCCCGATTGGACAGCCTGGCAACACCATATATTTT
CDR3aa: CASGPIGQPGNTIYF

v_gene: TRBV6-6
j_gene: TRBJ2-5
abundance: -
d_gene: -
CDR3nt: TGTGCCAGCACCACCGGGAAGCCATGGGCCCAGTACTTC
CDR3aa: CASTTGKPWAQYF

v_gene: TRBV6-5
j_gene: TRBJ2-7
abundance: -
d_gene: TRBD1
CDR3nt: TGTGCCAGCAGTTACGGACAGGGGGCGTACGAGCAGTACTTC
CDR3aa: CASSYGQGAYEQYF

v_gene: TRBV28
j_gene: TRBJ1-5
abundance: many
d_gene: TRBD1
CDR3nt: TGTGCCAGCAGCAGGGGGCTACATGGGGATCAGCCCCAGCATTTT
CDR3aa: CASSRGLHGDQPQHF

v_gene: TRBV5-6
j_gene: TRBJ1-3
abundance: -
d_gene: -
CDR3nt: TGTGCCAGCAGCTGGGACGGAAACTCTGGAAACACCATATATTTT
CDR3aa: CASSWDGNSGNTIYF

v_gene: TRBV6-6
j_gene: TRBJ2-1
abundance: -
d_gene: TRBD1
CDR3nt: TGTGCCAGCAGGAATAACAGGGGAGACTACAATGAGCAGTTCTTC
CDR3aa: CASRNNRGDYNEQFF

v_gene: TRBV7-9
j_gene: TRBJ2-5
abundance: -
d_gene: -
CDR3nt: TGTGCCAGCAGCTCCCGGACGGTGAAAGAGACCCAGTACTTC
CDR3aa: CASSSRTVKETQYF

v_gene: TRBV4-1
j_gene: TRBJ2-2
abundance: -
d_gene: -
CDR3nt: TGCGCCAGCAGCCAATCTCAACTAAACACCGGGGAGCTGTTTTTT
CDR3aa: CASSQSQLNTGELFF